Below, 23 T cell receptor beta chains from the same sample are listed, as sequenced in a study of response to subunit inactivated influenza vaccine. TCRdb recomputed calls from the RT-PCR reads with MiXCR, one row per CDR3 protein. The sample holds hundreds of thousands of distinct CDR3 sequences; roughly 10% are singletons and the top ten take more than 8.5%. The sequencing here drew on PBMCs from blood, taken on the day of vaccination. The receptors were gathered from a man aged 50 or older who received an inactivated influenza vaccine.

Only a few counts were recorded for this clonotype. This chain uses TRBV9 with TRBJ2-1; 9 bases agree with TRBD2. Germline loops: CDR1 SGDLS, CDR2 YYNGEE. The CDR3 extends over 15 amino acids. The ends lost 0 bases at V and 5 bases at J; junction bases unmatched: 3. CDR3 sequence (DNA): TGTGCCAGCAGCGTAGTCGCGGGAGGGAACAATGAGCAGTTCTTC. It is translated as CASSVVAGGNNEQFF.

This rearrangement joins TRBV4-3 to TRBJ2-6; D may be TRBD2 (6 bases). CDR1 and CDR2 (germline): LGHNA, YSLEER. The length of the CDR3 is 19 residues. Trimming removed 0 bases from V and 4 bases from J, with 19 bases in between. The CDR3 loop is CASSQDGEAGDVGANVLTF. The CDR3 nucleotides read TGCGCCAGCAGCCAAGACGGGGAGGCCGGGGACGTAGGGGCCAACGTCCTGACTTTC.

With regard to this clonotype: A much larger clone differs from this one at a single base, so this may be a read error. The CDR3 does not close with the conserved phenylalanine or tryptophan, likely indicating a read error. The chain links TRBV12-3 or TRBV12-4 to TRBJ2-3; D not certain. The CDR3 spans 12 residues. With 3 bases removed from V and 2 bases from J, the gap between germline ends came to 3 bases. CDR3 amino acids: CASSFATDTQYY. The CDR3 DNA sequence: TGTGCCAGCAGTTTTGCCACAGATACGCAGTATTAT.

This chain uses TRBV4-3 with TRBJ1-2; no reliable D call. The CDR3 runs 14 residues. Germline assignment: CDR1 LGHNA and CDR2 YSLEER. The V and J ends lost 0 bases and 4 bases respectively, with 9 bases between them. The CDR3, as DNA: TGCGCCAGCAGCCAAGAGGGCCTACTCTATGGCTACACCTTC. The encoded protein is CASSQEGLLYGYTF.

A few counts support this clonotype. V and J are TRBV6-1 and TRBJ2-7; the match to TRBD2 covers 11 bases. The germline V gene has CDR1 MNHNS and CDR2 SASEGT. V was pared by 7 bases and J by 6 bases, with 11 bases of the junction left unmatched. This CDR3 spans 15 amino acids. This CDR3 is CASNTGATSGSEQYF. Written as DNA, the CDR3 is TGTGCCAGCAACACGGGGGCAACTAGCGGGAGCGAGCAGTACTTC.

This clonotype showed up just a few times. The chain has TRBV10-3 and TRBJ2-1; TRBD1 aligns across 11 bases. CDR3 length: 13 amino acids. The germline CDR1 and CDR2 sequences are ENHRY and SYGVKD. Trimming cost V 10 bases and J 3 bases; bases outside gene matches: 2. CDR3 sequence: CATGTGGYNEQFF. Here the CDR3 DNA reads TGTGCCACCGGGACAGGGGGCTACAATGAGCAGTTCTTC.

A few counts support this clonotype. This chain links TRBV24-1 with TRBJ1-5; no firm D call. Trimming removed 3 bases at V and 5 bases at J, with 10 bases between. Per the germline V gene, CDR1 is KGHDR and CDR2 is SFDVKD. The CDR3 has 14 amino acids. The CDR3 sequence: CATSDGSTHQPQHF. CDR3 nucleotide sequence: TGTGCCACCAGTGATGGGTCCACTCATCAGCCCCAGCATTTT.

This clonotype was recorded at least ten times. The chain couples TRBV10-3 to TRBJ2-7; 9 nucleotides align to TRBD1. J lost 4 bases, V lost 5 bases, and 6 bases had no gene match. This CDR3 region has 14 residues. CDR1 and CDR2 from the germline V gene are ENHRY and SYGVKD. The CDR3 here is CAISQTGQGYEQYF. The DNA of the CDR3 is TGTGCCATCAGTCAAACGGGACAGGGTTACGAGCAGTACTTC.

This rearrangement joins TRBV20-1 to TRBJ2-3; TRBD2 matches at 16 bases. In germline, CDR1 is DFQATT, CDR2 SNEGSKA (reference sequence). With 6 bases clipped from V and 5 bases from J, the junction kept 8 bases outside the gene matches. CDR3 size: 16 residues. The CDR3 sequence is CSASGTSGRAQDTQYF. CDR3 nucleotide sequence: TGCAGTGCCTCGGGGACTAGCGGGAGGGCCCAAGATACGCAGTATTTT.

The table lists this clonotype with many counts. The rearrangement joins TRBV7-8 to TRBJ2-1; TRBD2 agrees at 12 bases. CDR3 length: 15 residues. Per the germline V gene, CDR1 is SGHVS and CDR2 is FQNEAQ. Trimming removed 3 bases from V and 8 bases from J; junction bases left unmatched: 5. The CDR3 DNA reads TGTGCCAGCAGCTTTGGGACTAGCGGGTACTATGAGCAGTTCTTC. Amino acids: CASSFGTSGYYEQFF.

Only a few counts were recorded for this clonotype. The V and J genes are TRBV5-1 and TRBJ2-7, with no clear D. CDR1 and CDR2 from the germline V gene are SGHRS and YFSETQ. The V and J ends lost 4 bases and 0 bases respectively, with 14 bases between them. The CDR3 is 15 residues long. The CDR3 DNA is TGCGCCAGCAGCCAGACCGGAAAGGGCTCCTACGAGCAGTACTTC. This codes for CASSQTGKGSYEQYF.

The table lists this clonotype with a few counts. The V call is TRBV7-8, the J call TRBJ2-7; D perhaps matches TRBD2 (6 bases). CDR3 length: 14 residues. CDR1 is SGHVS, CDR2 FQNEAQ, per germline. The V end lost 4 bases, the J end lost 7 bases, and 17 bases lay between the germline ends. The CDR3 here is CASSSKAGGGEQYF. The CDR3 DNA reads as TGTGCCAGCAGCTCGAAGGCGGGTGGAGGGGAGCAGTACTTC.

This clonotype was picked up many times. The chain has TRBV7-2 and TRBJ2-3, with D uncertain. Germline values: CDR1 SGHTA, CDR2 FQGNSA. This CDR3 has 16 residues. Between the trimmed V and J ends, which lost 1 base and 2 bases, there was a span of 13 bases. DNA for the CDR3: TGTGCCAGCAGCTTAGGGATCGGAACCCACACAGATACGCAGTATTTT. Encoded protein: CASSLGIGTHTDTQYF. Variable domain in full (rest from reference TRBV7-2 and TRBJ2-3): GAGVSQSPSNKVTEKGKDVELRCDPISGHTALYWYRQSLGQGLEFLIYFQGNSAPDKSGLPSDRFSAERTGGSVSTLTIQRTQQEDSAVYLCASSLGIGTHTDTQYFGPGTRLTVL.

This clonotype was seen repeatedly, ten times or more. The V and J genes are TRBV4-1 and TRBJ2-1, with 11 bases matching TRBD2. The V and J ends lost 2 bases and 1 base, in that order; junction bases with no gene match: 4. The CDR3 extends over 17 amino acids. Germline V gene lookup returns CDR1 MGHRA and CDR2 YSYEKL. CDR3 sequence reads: CASSQLAGGRSYNEQFF. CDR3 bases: TGCGCCAGCAGCCAACTAGCGGGGGGTCGGTCCTACAATGAGCAGTTCTTC.

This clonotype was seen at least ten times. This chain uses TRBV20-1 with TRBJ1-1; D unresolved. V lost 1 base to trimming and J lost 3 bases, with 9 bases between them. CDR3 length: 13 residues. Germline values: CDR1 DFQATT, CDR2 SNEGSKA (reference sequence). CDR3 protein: CSARVDWDTEAFF. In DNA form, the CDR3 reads TGCAGTGCTAGAGTAGATTGGGACACTGAAGCTTTCTTT.

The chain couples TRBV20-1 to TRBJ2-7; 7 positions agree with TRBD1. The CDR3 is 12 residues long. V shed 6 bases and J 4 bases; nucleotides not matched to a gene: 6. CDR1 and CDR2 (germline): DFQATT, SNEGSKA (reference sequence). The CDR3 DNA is TGCAGTGCGGCCCGGGACAGATACGAGCAGTACTTC. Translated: CSAARDRYEQYF.

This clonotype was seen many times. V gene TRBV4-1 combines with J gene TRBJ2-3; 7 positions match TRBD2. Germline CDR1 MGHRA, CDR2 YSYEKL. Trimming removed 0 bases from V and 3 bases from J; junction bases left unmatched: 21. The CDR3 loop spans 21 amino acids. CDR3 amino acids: CASSQDLGEGHRFILTDTQYF. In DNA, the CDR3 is TGCGCCAGCAGCCAAGATTTAGGGGAGGGCCATCGCTTTATATTGACAGATACGCAGTATTTT.

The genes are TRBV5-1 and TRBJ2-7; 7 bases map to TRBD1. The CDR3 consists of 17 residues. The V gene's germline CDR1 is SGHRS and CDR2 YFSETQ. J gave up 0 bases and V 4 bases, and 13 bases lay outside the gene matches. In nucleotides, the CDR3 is TGCGCCAGCAGCCCGCTCCCCGGGACAGCGAGCTCCTACGAGCAGTACTTC. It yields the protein CASSPLPGTASSYEQYF.

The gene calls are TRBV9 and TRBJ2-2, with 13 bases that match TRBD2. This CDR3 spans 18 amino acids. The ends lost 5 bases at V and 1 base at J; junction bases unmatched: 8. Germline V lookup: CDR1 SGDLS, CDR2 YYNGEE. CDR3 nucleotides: TGTGCCAGCAGGGGAATGGGGACTAGCGGGGAGAACACCGGGGAGCTGTTTTTT. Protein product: CASRGMGTSGENTGELFF.

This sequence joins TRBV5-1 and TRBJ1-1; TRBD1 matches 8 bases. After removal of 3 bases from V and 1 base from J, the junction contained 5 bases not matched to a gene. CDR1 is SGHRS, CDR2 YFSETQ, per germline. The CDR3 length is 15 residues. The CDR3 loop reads CASSWDRMRNTEAFF. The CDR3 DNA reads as TGCGCCAGCAGCTGGGACAGGATGCGGAACACTGAAGCTTTCTTT.

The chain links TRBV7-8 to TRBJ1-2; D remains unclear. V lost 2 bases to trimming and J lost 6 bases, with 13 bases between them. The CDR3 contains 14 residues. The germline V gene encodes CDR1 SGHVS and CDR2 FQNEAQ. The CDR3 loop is CASSLLYDANGYTF. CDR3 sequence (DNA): TGTGCCAGCAGCTTACTATACGACGCTAATGGCTACACCTTC.

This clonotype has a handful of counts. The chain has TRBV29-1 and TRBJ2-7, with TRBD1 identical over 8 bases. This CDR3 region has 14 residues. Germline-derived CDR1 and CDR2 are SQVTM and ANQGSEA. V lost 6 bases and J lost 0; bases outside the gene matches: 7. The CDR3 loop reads CSVATGANSYEQYF. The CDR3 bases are TGCAGCGTGGCGACAGGGGCTAACTCCTACGAGCAGTACTTC.

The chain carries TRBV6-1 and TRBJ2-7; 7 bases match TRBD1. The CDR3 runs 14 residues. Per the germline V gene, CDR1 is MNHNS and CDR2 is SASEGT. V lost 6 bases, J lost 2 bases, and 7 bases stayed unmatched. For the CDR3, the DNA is TGTGCCAGCAGCTCTGGACAGGATCCCTACGAGCAGTACTTC. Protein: CASSSGQDPYEQYF.